One sample yielded the 6 T cell receptor beta chains listed below, sequenced in a study of OX40 agonist ivuxolimab in advanced cancers. Generated by immunoSEQ multiplex PCR, the TCRdb table keeps only in-frame clones and is missing some. The sample holds tens of thousands of clones; 84% are singletons and the top ten take about 2%. The input for sequencing was CD4+ or CD8+ T cells sorted from blood, taken in a trial of the OX40 agonist ivuxolimab. These receptors originate from an adult with an advanced solid tumor such as melanoma, head and neck, liver or kidney cancer.

This clone is a singleton in its sample. The chain has TRBV21-1 and TRBJ2-7. TRBV21-1 is noted as a pseudogene. The CDR3 covers 10 residues. The CDR3 sequence: CASNSGRQYF. CDR3 DNA sequence: TGTGCCAGCAACTCAGGGAGACAGTACTTC.

V usage is TRBV10-3 and J usage is TRBJ1-1, with 9 bases fitting TRBD1. CDR1 is ENHRY, CDR2 SYGVKD, per germline. Losses at the gene ends were 4 bases for V and 4 bases for J; bases not matched to a gene: 13. This CDR3 region has 17 residues. The CDR3 loop is CAISVGGGQGGITEAFF. The CDR3 bases are TGTGCCATCAGTGTAGGGGGGGGACAGGGTGGAATCACTGAAGCTTTCTTT.

The chain links TRBV6-6 to TRBJ1-6, with no clear D. Germline CDR1 MNHNY, CDR2 SVGAGI (reference sequence). Trimming took 4 bases from V and 6 from J, leaving 10 bases between them. The CDR3 is 14 amino acids. CDR3 residues: CASSSPLSNSPLHF. The DNA for the CDR3 is TGTGCCAGCAGTTCACCCTTATCTAATTCACCCCTCCACTTT.

The chain is built from TRBV11-3 and TRBJ2-3; a weak D match, TRBD2 (5 bases). CDR3 length: 18 amino acids. Germline V gene sequence: CDR1 SGHNT, CDR2 YENEEA. V lost 4 bases to trimming and J lost 5 bases, with 25 bases between them. This chain's CDR3 is CASSSAFSGNRELDTQYF. The CDR3 nucleotides are TGTGCCAGCAGCTCCGCCTTTTCGGGGAACCGGGAATTAGATACGCAGTATTTT.

This clone was recorded a few times. The chain is built from TRBV5-1 and TRBJ2-2; TRBD2 might be the D (6 bases). The CDR3 consists of 14 residues. Germline V lookup: CDR1 SGHRS, CDR2 YFSETQ. Trimming took off 0 bases at V and 5 bases at J, with 8 bases between the two ends. CDR3 bases: TGCGCCAGCAGCTTGGTTCGGGAGACCGGGGAGCTGTTTTTT. As protein: CASSLVRETGELFF.

V is TRBV19 and J is TRBJ2-5; TRBD2 matches at 9 bases. From germline, CDR1 is LNHDA and CDR2 SQIVND (reference sequence). V trimming: 4 bases; J trimming: 2 bases; junction bases outside the gene matches: 5. CDR3 length: 15 residues. The CDR3 bases are TGTGCCAGTAGTAGAAGACTAGCGGTTCAAGAGACCCAGTACTTC. This sequence encodes CASSRRLAVQETQYF.